This TCR beta chain emerged from a study of Graves' ophthalmopathy and Graves' hyperthyroidism (dated by TCRdb to the late 2010s). Regarding the study in general: Peripheral blood was collected at initial diagnosis, before any treatment. In a handful of hyperthyroidism patients, the T-cell repertoire of thyroid tissue was compared with the T-cell repertoire of blood. A discovery set of 100 patients (43 ophthalmopathy, 55 to 65 stable hyperthyroidism) was enrolled to explore V-J signatures distinguishing ophthalmopathy from hyperthyroidism. TCR beta repertoire signatures were used to distinguish Graves' ophthalmopathy from Graves' hyperthyroidism and to predict progression to ophthalmopathy. An independent validation cohort comprised fewer than 20 hyperthyroidism patients and 15 to 17 patients who later progressed from hyperthyroidism to ophthalmopathy. In total, 120 to 150 blood samples were TCR-sequenced: around 42 ophthalmopathy, some 80 hyperthyroidism and about 17 hyperthyroidism-to-ophthalmopathy patients. Once sampling was done, hyperthyroidism patients were given methimazole at a starting dose of 30 mg daily, while ophthalmopathy patients were given high-dose intravenous methylprednisolone.

Note on this clonotype: This receptor's antigen is unknown. Per-nucleotide qualities are absent, and no much larger clonotype sits a single base away.

A distance of 16 bases separates the germline ends of V and J, which lose 2 bases and 3 bases respectively. CDR1 is given as MNHEY and CDR2 as SMNVEV, both from the germline V gene (reference sequence). The CDR3 spans 16 residues, from the cysteine through the phenylalanine. Only the CDR3 DNA is retained, 48 bases long and in frame from the first base. On the study overall, not on this receptor specifically: Among expanded thyroid clonotypes with frequency above 0.001, most also showed up in blood, which suggests that blood repertoires may reflect the thyroid immune response. Ophthalmopathy was separated from stable hyperthyroidism by the 13-signature model with more than 85% sensitivity and about 83% specificity in cross-validation and with 80%/75% in the test set. Sample size was not predetermined statistically, and investigators were not blinded to group allocation. In validation, the model predicted ophthalmopathy progression with about 70% sensitivity and approximately 78% specificity; roughly 12 predicted patients were CT-confirmed with GO in a median of approximately 6.5 months.

The ophthalmopathy patients had moderately to severely active disease, with a Clinical Activity Score of 3 or higher, a NOSPECS grade of 4 or higher, and a disease duration of less than 3 months. Patients with other autoimmune diseases, uncontrolled infections, pregnancy or lactation were excluded. Diagnosis relied on clinical symptoms, serum thyroxine, TRAb, thyroid ultrasound and orbital computed tomography. PBMCs were isolated from about 10 ml of fresh peripheral blood by Ficoll-Paque density gradient centrifugation. Total RNA was extracted with Trizol reagent and quality-checked on an Agilent 2100 Bioanalyzer. TCR beta CDR3 regions were amplified from RNA transcripts for repertoire sequencing. A first-round RT-PCR used HTBI primers with the Qiagen OneStep RT-PCR kit, followed by a second-round multiplex PCR, size selection and purification. Libraries were sequenced on an Illumina HiSeq2000 using paired-end 100 bp reads. The source study handled its data this way. SOAPnuke was used to process the reads, throwing out any read that had adapters, had uncalled bases, had a mean Phred below 15, or lacked an exact constant-primer or identifier match. COPE v1.2.5 was used to merge high-quality paired reads. Clonotypes were defined as unique nucleotide sequences and were aligned to IMGT TRB V, D and J references using MiTCR v1.1. Only V-J combinations with frequency above 0.0001 were analysed, covering 99% to 99.2% of repertoires. For each V-J combination, a TCR clonal expansion and chaos score was defined as F50 clonal expansion divided by the chaos observed in the TCRdist matrix. Welch's t-statistics and random forest were used to reduce features to about 14 V-J combinations, which were fed into a naive Bayes classifier. The Morisita-Horn index was used to measure how similar the thyroid and blood repertoires were. TCRdb trimmed public reads at Q25 via fastp, called clones via MiXCR and kept in-frame beta chains. CDR3 protein sequences are deduplicated, and each keeps its most common genes and DNA. The V and J calls come from TCRdb's annotation, not from the publication. For this sample there are 300,000 or so distinct CDR3 sequences; roughly 15% appear just once. The leading ten clones occupy 9% to 15% of the sample.

This chain joins TRBV27 to TRBJ1-2; the D segment cannot be called with confidence. The receptor's source is an adult man with Graves' ophthalmopathy. The sequencing input was peripheral blood. The base sequence is TGTGCCAGCAGTTTAAGAGAGGAGCCTCTTTACTATGGCTACACCTTC. This sequence encodes CASSLREEPLYYGYTF.